This T cell receptor (beta chain) comes out of a study of OX40 agonist ivuxolimab in advanced cancers. Study details: Hepatocellular carcinoma, melanoma, renal cell or head and neck cancer affected the dose-escalation patients.

TCRdb keeps only in-frame clones here, not all; method: immunoSEQ multiplex PCR. Among about 54,000 clones, approximately 93% were seen once, and the ten largest hold 10% to 15%. Details on this clone: The antigen is undetermined.

Regarding the study as a whole: Some patients who did not respond also had low normalized T-cell clonal expansion.

With 4 bases removed from V and 3 bases from J, the gap between germline ends came to 16 bases. The CDR3 runs 15 residues. In germline, CDR1 is WNHNN, CDR2 SYGVQD (reference sequence). The chain combines TRBV10-1 with TRBJ2-7; TRBD2 is a possible D gene (6 bases). The TCR sequence derives from an adult with an advanced solid tumor such as melanoma, head and neck, liver or kidney cancer. Sequenced material: CD4+ or CD8+ T cells sorted from blood, taken in a trial of the OX40 agonist ivuxolimab. CDR3 sequence reads: CASSVAAGRGYEQYF. The CDR3 DNA is TGCGCCAGCAGTGTCGCAGCGGGCCGGGGCTACGAGCAGTACTTC.